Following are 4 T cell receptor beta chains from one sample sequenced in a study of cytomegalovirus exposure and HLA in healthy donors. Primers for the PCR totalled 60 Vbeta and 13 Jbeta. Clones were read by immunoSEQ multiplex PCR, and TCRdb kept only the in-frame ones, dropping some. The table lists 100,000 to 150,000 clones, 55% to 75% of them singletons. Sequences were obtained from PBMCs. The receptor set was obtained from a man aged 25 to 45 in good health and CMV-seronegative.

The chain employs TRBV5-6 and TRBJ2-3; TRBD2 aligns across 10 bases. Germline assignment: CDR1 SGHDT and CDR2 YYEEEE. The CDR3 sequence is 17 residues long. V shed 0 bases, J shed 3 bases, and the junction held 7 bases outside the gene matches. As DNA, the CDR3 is TGTGCCAGCAGCTTGGTCGGTAGCGGGGGGATGACAGATACGCAGTATTTT. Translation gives CASSLVGSGGMTDTQYF.

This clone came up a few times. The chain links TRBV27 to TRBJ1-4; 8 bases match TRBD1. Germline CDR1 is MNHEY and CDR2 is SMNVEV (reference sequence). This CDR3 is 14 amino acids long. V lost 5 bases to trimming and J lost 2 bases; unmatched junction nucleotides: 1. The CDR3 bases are TGTGCCAGCAGTAGGACAGGGACTAATGAAAAACTGTTTTTT. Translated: CASSRTGTNEKLFF.

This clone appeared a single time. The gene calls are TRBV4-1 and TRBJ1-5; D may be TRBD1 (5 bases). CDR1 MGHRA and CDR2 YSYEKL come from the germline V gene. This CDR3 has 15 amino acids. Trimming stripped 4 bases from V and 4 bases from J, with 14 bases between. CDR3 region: CASSRQTDQNQPQHF. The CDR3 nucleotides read TGCGCCAGCAGCCGCCAGACAGACCAAAATCAGCCCCAGCATTTT.

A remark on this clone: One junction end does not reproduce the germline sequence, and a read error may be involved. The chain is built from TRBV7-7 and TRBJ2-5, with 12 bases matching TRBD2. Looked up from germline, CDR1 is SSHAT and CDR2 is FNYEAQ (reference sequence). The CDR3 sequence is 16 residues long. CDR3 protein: CASSKTSGGPQETQYF. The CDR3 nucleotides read TGTGCTAGCAGCAAGACTAGCGGGGGCCCTCAAGAGACCCAGTACTTC.